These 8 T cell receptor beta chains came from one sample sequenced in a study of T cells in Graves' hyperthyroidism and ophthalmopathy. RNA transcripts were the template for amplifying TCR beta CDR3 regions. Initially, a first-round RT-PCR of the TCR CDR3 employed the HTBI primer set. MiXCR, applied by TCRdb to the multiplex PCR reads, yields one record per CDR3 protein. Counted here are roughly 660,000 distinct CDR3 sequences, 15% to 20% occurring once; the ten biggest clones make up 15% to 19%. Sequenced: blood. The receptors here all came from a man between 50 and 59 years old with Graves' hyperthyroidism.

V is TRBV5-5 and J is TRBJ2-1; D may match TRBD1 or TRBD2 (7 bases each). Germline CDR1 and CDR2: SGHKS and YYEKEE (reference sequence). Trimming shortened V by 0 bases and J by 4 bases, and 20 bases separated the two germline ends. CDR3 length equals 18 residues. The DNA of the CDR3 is TGTGCCAGCAGCTTGGAGTTTTCAGGGGGGGTCTCTTACAATGAGCAGTTCTTC. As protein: CASSLEFSGGVSYNEQFF.

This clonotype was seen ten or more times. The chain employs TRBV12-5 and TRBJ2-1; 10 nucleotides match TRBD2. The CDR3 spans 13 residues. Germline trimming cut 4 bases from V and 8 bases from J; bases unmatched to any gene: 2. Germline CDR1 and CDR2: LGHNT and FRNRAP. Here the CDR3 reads CASGSGLADEQFF. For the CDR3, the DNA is TGTGCTAGTGGTTCCGGACTAGCGGATGAGCAGTTCTTC. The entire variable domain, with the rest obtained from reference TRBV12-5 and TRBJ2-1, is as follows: DARVTQTPRHKVTEMGQEVTMRCQPILGHNTVFWYRQTMMQGLELLAYFRNRAPLDDSGMPKDRFSAEMPDATLATLKIQPSEPRDSAVYFCASGSGLADEQFFGPGTRLTVL.

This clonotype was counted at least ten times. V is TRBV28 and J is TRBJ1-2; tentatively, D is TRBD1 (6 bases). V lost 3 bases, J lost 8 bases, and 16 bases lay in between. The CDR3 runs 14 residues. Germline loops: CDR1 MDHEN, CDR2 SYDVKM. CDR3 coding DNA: TGTGCCAGCAGTTTTGGGGACACAGGGTTGGGCTACACCTTC. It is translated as CASSFGDTGLGYTF.

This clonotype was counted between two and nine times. CDR3 residues: CAGSNGEANEQFF. For the CDR3, the DNA is TGCGCCGGATCCAATGGGGAGGCCAATGAGCAGTTCTTC. The chain couples TRBV5-1 to TRBJ2-1, with a possible D match to TRBD2 (6 bases). Trimming took 10 bases from V and 6 from J, leaving 17 bases between them. Germline loops: CDR1 SGHRS, CDR2 YFSETQ. This CDR3 has 13 amino acids.

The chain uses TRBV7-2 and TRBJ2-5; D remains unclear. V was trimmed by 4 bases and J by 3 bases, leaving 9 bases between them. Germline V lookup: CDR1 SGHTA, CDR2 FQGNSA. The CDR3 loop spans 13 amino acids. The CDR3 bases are TGTGCCAGCAGCTCTATTGCCGAAGAGACCCAGTACTTC. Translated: CASSSIAEETQYF.

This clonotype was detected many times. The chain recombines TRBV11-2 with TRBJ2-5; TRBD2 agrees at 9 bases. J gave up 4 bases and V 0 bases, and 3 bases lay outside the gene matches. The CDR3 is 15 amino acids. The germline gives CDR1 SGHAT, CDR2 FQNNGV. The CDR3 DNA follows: TGTGCCAGCAGCTTAGATCTTAGCGGGAGAGAGACCCAGTACTTC. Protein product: CASSLDLSGRETQYF.

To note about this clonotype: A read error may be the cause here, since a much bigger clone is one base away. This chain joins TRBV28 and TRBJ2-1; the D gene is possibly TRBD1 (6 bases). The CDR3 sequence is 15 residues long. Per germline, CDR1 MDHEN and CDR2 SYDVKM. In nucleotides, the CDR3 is TGTGCCAGCAGTTTATGGGGGACATTAGACAATAAGCAGTTCTTC. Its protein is CASSLWGTLDNKQFF.

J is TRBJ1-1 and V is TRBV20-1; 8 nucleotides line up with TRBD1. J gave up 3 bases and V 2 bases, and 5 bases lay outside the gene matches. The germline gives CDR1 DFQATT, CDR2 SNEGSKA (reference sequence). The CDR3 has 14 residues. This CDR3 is CSARQGALDTEAFF. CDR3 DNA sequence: TGCAGTGCTAGACAGGGGGCGTTGGACACTGAAGCTTTCTTT.